The clone carrying this T cell receptor (beta chain) was observed a handful of times. Treatment in this sample: some 20 received Ad26.COV2.S at low or high dose, single or two shots; 5 received placebo; per-sample allocation not given. Sampling happened 63 days after the first vaccine or placebo injection. Within Boston, the person who donated was an adult of 18-55 years. The sample originates from a study of Ad26.COV2.S vaccination and SARS-CoV-2 variants. Method: immunoSEQ multiplex PCR; TCRdb's copy keeps in-frame clones and lacks some. The sample lists some 240,000 clones, around 88% occurring once. With 6 bases removed from V and 4 bases from J, the gap between germline ends came to 24 bases. The CDR3 sequence is 17 residues long. The germline CDR1 and CDR2 sequences are GTSNPN and SVGIG (reference sequence).

The chain has TRBV30 and TRBJ2-2; TRBD2 might be the D (6 bases). Sequencing used peripheral blood, obtained in a trial of Ad26.COV2.S vaccine versus placebo. The sequence came from a person aged 18-60 years who received the Ad26.COV2.S COVID-19 vaccine or a placebo. The CDR3 region is CACPGAGNFKSTGELFF. In nucleotides, the CDR3 is TGTGCCTGCCCAGGTGCGGGGAACTTTAAGAGCACCGGGGAGCTGTTTTTT.